This TCR beta chain was identified in a study of metastatic and nonmetastatic thyroid tumors. This clone was seen repeatedly, ten times or more. There were no patients who had received any treatment before thyroid surgery. Methods used by the authors: To classify distant metastasis in papillary thyroid cancer, a model was built from CDR3 differences across clinicopathological groups. Using MiXCR, TCRdb reanalyzed the PCR reads. TCRdb's processing, not the authors' own work, is the source of the V and J calls. The data show fewer than 50,000 clones, with over 25% seen just once and more than 8% held by the top ten. The germline V gene encodes CDR1 SGHTS and CDR2 YDEGEE. Trimming shortened V by 4 bases and J by 1 base, and 5 bases separated the two germline ends. This CDR3 has 13 residues.

The receptor's source is a male donor with papillary thyroid cancer or a benign thyroid nodule (not recorded which). Some clones in this sample may be carry-over from other donors' samples. This sequence joins TRBV5-8 and TRBJ2-2; D unclear. The sequenced sample consisted of blood. The CDR3 DNA sequence: TGTGCCAGCAGCCGAAGGAACACCGGGGAGCTGTTTTTT. It is translated as CASSRRNTGELFF.